This T cell receptor (beta chain) was found in a study of blood T cells in healthy people across ages. The CDR3 length is 12 residues. CDR1 is MDHEN, CDR2 SYDVKM, per germline. Trimming pared 6 bases from V and 7 bases from J, leaving 12 bases between. For the second PCR, which ran for about 6 to 11 cycles, a sample-barcoded 5' primer and a J-beta primer mix were used. TCRdb called the 5' RACE reads again in MiXCR, with one record for every CDR3 protein. The sample consists of around 1,000,000 distinct CDR3 sequences, roughly 24% of them appearing once. These same data were also listed under a study on T cells of mothers and their children.

The sample taken for sequencing was blood. The origin of this receptor is a girl aged 2 to 10 in good health. This chain uses TRBV28 with TRBJ1-1; D not certain. The CDR3 reads CASSLTDFEAFF. DNA for the CDR3: TGTGCCAGCAGCCTCACGGATTTTGAAGCTTTCTTT.